This T cell receptor beta chain was observed in a study of blood T cell repertoires in COVID-19. The CDR3 contains 16 residues. Germline values: CDR1 SGDLS, CDR2 YYNGEE. V lost 0 bases to trimming and J lost 7 bases; unmatched junction nucleotides: 8. Assay used: immunoSEQ multiplex PCR; TCRdb lists only in-frame clones, some missing. Among approximately 83,000 clones listed, roughly three quarters were seen once. The TCR comes from an elderly woman with acute or convalescent COVID-19. The sample consisted of peripheral blood. The V and J genes are TRBV9 and TRBJ2-3, with 10 bases matching TRBD2. CDR3: CASSVGLAGAEHTQYF. The CDR3 nucleotides read TGTGCCAGCAGCGTAGGTCTAGCGGGGGCAGAACATACGCAGTATTTT. The full variable domain, rest sourced from reference TRBV9 and TRBJ2-3, is DSGVTQTPKHLITATGQRVTLRCSPRSGDLSVYWYQQSLDQGLQFLIQYYNGEERAKGNILERFSAQQFPDLHSELNLSSLELGDSALYFCASSVGLAGAEHTQYFGPGTRLTVL.